This T cell receptor (beta chain) came from a study of T cell responses to AZD1222 COVID-19 vaccine. General observations from the study: Repertoire sampling was restricted to post-peak T cell response timepoints. The donors showed a predominance of white British ancestry and of females, with possible underestimation of clonal diversity. Nearly half of unique spike-specific TCRs reportedly avoided B.1.351 and B.1.1.7 mutated regions. The study found vaccine-associated CD4 TCRs spanning spike, dominant at 160-218 and 743-854.

This clone has just a few counts. Its antigen remains unknown. The CDR3 contains 14 residues. Germline V gives CDR1 SGHTA, CDR2 FQGTGA. The ends were cut back, 5 bases at V and 0 bases at J, with 11 bases in the middle. Measured with immunoSEQ multiplex PCR; TCRdb has only the in-frame clones, and not every one. The sample lists over 120,000 clones; more than 85% were seen once. Material: peripheral blood, obtained 28 days after the second AZD1222 dose. This clonotype was sampled from an adult who received the AZD1222 COVID-19 vaccine. The chain recombines TRBV7-3 with TRBJ2-7; D gene unclear. In DNA, the CDR3 is TGTGCCAGCAGCCCTGGCGTGGGCTCCTACGAGCAGTACTTC. It is translated as CASSPGVGSYEQYF.